This T cell receptor beta chain was identified in a study of naive and memory T cell subsets. CDR3 length: 11 residues. The trim removed 8 bases at V and 10 bases at J, leaving 6 bases unmatched. Germline CDR1 and CDR2: MNHNY and SVGAGI (reference sequence). This clonotype was picked up many times. RNA was extracted from around 2.5 ml of whole blood of healthy adults. An oligonucleotide containing a UMI was ligated to the 3' end of TCR cDNA. Reverse transcription used DNase-treated unsorted total RNA, aiming for roughly 1 to 1000 ng. Blood and skin TCR RNA was reverse transcribed with alpha and beta constant primers. A single record per CDR3 protein comes from TCRdb applying MiXCR to the 5' RACE reads. The sample lists tens of thousands of distinct CDR3 sequences, around 3.9% seen once, with about 8.3% in the top ten.

The J gene is TRBJ1-1, the V gene TRBV6-6, with 8 bases fitting TRBD1. The clonotype comes from a male donor in good health. The CDR3 sequence is CASQDRVRAFF. In DNA form, the CDR3 reads TGTGCCAGCCAGGACAGGGTTAGAGCTTTCTTT.